This T cell receptor beta chain was obtained from a study of blood T cell repertoires in COVID-19. Looking at the study overall: The origin of the acute and convalescent COVID-19 samples was the United States, Italy and Spain. T cells, B-cell-depleted T cells, or PBMCs supplied cDNA or gDNA.

As originally analysed: From reference gene primer amplification, estimates of nucleated cell counts were derived. Sequenced by immunoSEQ multiplex PCR; TCRdb stores in-frame clones only, minus some. V, J and clone size were drawn from that table, and D and trimming were deduced from the DNA. The sample includes 50,000 to 70,000 clones, approximately 86% of them seen just once. J gave up 6 bases and V 5 bases, and 6 bases lay outside the gene matches. The CDR3 has 14 amino acids. Per germline, CDR1 SQVTM and CDR2 ANQGSEA. The sequenced sample consisted of peripheral blood. The receptor comes from a human donor with active COVID-19. The donor label of this sample is uncertain. The chain recombines TRBV29-1 with TRBJ2-2; TRBD2 matches at 10 bases. The DNA of the CDR3 is TGCAGCGTTACAGCGGGGGGGCTTCCCGGGGAGCTGTTTTTT. The encoded protein is CSVTAGGLPGELFF.